This TCR beta chain came from a study of molecular identifiers for immune sequencing clone quantification. A single record per CDR3 protein comes from TCRdb applying MiXCR to the PCR reads. The sample contains about 640,000 distinct CDR3 sequences, roughly 21% of which appear only once. Concerning this clonotype itself: A much bigger clone sits one base away, suggesting this may be a read error.

Material for sequencing was naive CD8+ T cells from blood, with Jurkat cell RNA spiked in. The subset is: FACS-sorted CD8+CD4-CCR7+CD45RA+ naive T cells. This receptor was identified in a human donor in good health. Some libraries in this study had Jurkat cell RNA spiked in.

For the CDR3, the DNA is TGTGCTAGTGGGACGGACTTCCCTAGCACAGATGCGCAGTATTTT. It yields the protein CASGTDFPSTDAQYF. The chain combines TRBV12-5 with TRBJ2-3; D is possibly TRBD2 (5 bases). Germline loops: CDR1 LGHNT, CDR2 FRNRAP. This CDR3 comprises 15 residues. The full variable domain, rest sourced from reference TRBV12-5 and TRBJ2-3, is DARVTQTPRHKVTEMGQEVTMRCQPILGHNTVFWYRQTMMQGLELLAYFRNRAPLDDSGMPKDRFSAEMPDATLATLKIQPSEPRDSAVYFCASGTDFPSTDAQYFGPGTRLTVL.